What follows is one T cell receptor beta chain and its context. Its target is unknown. Healthy individuals of Caucasian origin from Russia, aged about 6 to 100, served as donors. Per sample, at least 6 micrograms of total RNA were extracted. These data are taken from a study of blood T cells in healthy people across ages. Notes on the study in general: Naive CD4+ cell counts and diversity both ran higher in long-lived than in aged donors. Using unsorted PBMCs precluded a conclusive naive versus antigen-experienced comparison.

A J-beta primer mix and a sample-barcoded 5' primer were used in a second PCR of about 7 to 12 cycles. TCRdb called the 5' RACE reads again in MiXCR, with one record for every CDR3 protein. The sample shows 1.5 million to 2 million distinct CDR3 sequences, roughly 32% of them seen only once. This CDR3 is built from 13 residues. With 7 bases removed from V and 1 base from J, the gap between germline ends came to 10 bases. Per the germline V gene, CDR1 is MGHDK and CDR2 is SYGVNS. The chain has TRBV25-1 and TRBJ2-5; the D gene is possibly TRBD1 (5 bases). Source material: blood. The TCR was taken from a woman aged 30 to 39 in good health. CDR3 in amino acids: CASTTELQETQYF. Written as DNA, the CDR3 is TGTGCCAGCACGACAGAACTCCAAGAGACCCAGTACTTC.